The 27 T cell receptor beta chains below all came from one sample that was sequenced in a study of sequential checkpoint blockade in melanoma. Stated treatment: randomized to nivolumab then ipilimumab (arm A) or the reverse (arm B). Here immunoSEQ multiplex PCR was the method, and the copy in TCRdb shows in-frame clones only, minus some. The table lists 17,000 or so clones, 70% of them singletons. Material: CD8+ T cells sorted from blood (inferred from file names), obtained from a patient given nivolumab and ipilimumab in sequence. The receptors originated from a human donor with melanoma.

The chain uses TRBV7-6 and TRBJ2-1; 9 nucleotides line up with TRBD1. J was trimmed by 10 bases and V by 5 bases; bases with no gene match: 12. The V gene's germline CDR1 is SGHVS and CDR2 FNYEAQ. This CDR3 has 15 amino acids. For the CDR3, the DNA is TGTGCCAGCAGCCGCCGGGACAGGGAGCTCGGCGAGCAGTTCTTC. Translated: CASSRRDRELGEQFF. Supplemented by reference TRBV7-6 and TRBJ2-1, the full variable domain reads GAGVSQSPRYKVTKRGQDVALRCDPISGHVSLYWYRQALGQGPEFLTYFNYEAQQDKSGLPNDRFSAERPEGSISTLTIQRTEQRDSAMYRCASSRRDRELGEQFFGPGTRLTVL.

V and J are TRBV19 and TRBJ2-1; D perhaps matches TRBD1 (6 bases). Germline V gene data show CDR1 as LNHDA and CDR2 as SQIVND (reference sequence). Trimming cost V 4 bases and J 10 bases, with 8 bases left between them. The CDR3 runs to 11 residues. Written as DNA, the CDR3 is TGTGCCAGTAGTAATAGGGGGGAGCAGTTCTTC. It encodes CASSNRGEQFF.

The chain is built from TRBV5-6 and TRBJ2-7; D unresolved. Germline V gene data show CDR1 as SGHDT and CDR2 as YYEEEE. Trimming pared 3 bases from V and 0 bases from J, leaving 4 bases between. The CDR3 contains 12 residues. The CDR3: CASSSFSYEQYF. CDR3 DNA: TGTGCCAGCAGCTCGTTCTCCTACGAGCAGTACTTC.

The rearrangement links TRBV2 to TRBJ2-1; 8 bases map to TRBD1. The V gene's germline CDR1 is SNHLY and CDR2 FYNNEI. The CDR3 is 16 residues long. V gave up 7 bases and J gave up 7 bases; unmatched junction bases: 15. This chain's CDR3 is CASKQGRDRGLNEQFF. CDR3 DNA sequence: TGTGCCAGCAAGCAGGGTCGCGACAGGGGTCTAAATGAGCAGTTCTTC.

CDR3 sequence: CASRYAGPENNEQFF. For the CDR3, the DNA is TGTGCCAGCAGATACGCGGGCCCGGAGAATAATGAGCAGTTCTTC. The V call is TRBV7-9, the J call TRBJ2-1, with D possibly TRBD2 on 5 matching bases. Germline lookup yields CDR1 SEHNR and CDR2 FQNEAQ (reference sequence). The CDR3 totals 15 residues. Trimming stripped 6 bases from V and 7 bases from J, with 19 bases between.

The chain combines TRBV2 with TRBJ2-7, with D unresolved. Germline-derived CDR1 and CDR2 are SNHLY and FYNNEI. The CDR3 is 12 amino acids. Trimming stripped 3 bases from V and 2 bases from J, with 5 bases between. This chain's CDR3 is CASSDSPYEQYF. The CDR3 DNA follows: TGTGCCAGCAGTGACAGTCCCTACGAGCAGTACTTC.

This clone was seen a single time. The chain is built from TRBV6-5 and TRBJ1-2; D unresolved. The V end lost 0 bases, the J end lost 0 bases, and 8 bases lay between the germline ends. CDR1 MNHEY and CDR2 SVGAGI come from the germline V gene. The CDR3 covers 15 residues. This CDR3 reads CASSYSAGTNYGYTF. In DNA form, the CDR3 reads TGTGCCAGCAGTTACTCCGCAGGAACTAACTATGGCTACACCTTC.

The chain joins TRBV6-1 to TRBJ1-1; 7 positions agree with TRBD1. Germline V gives CDR1 MNHNS, CDR2 SASEGT. This CDR3 spans 12 amino acids. J was trimmed by 7 bases and V by 7 bases; bases with no gene match: 6. This CDR3 is CASIGGGGEAFF. In DNA, the CDR3 is TGTGCCAGCATAGGAGGGGGCGGTGAAGCTTTCTTT.

This chain joins TRBV7-2 and TRBJ2-7, with 8 bases lining up with TRBD2. CDR1 SGHTA and CDR2 FQGNSA come from the germline V gene. CDR3 size: 15 residues. Germline trimming cut 5 bases from V and 4 bases from J; bases unmatched to any gene: 10. The CDR3 region has the DNA TGTGCCAGCAGCGCACCGGGACTAGGGAATTACGAGCAGTACTTC. Translation: CASSAPGLGNYEQYF.

The chain's CDR3 is CASSLGTSGSEQFF. The CDR3 coding sequence is TGTGCCAGCAGTCTTGGGACTAGCGGTAGTGAGCAGTTCTTC. The genes are TRBV27 and TRBJ2-1; TRBD2 aligns across 11 bases. This CDR3 has 14 amino acids. The germline V gene has CDR1 MNHEY and CDR2 SMNVEV (reference sequence). Trimming took 5 bases from V and 9 from J; bases not matched to a gene: 6.

This clone was counted between two and nine times. The chain employs TRBV13 and TRBJ2-7, with TRBD1 matching over 7 bases. The V segment lost 5 bases and the J segment 0 bases; nucleotides outside the gene matches: 4. CDR1 is PRHDT, CDR2 FYEKMQ, per germline (reference sequence). CDR3 length equals 14 residues. CDR3 DNA sequence: TGTGCCAGCAGCCCCGACAGGGTCTCCTACGAGCAGTACTTC. It yields the protein CASSPDRVSYEQYF.

The chain is built from TRBV9 and TRBJ2-3; 7 bases fit TRBD1. V shed 2 bases, J shed 2 bases, and the junction held 2 bases outside the gene matches. The germline gives CDR1 SGDLS, CDR2 YYNGEE. This CDR3 has 14 amino acids. The CDR3: CASSVTGITDTQYF. The CDR3 DNA follows: TGTGCCAGCAGCGTGACAGGGATCACAGATACGCAGTATTTT.

The chain is built from TRBV27 and TRBJ1-1; D gene ambiguous. Per germline, CDR1 MNHEY and CDR2 SMNVEV (reference sequence). The CDR3 runs 11 residues. The ends were cut back, 10 bases at V and 1 base at J, with 7 bases in the middle. Here the CDR3 reads CATQRNTEAFF. The CDR3 region has the DNA TGTGCCACCCAGCGGAACACTGAAGCTTTCTTT.

CDR3 in DNA: TGTGCCAGTAGTCAGGCAGGGGGTGGCACTGAAGCTTTCTTT. It codes for CASSQAGGGTEAFF. V is TRBV19 and J is TRBJ1-1; 7 bases agree with TRBD1. The CDR3 extends over 14 amino acids. Germline V gene lookup returns CDR1 LNHDA and CDR2 SQIVND (reference sequence). V lost 5 bases, J lost 4 bases, and 7 bases stayed unmatched.

In this sample, this clone turned up a few times. The rearrangement uses TRBV6-5 and TRBJ2-7; 10 nucleotides agree with TRBD1. The trim removed 7 bases at V and 3 bases at J, leaving 6 bases unmatched. Germline V gives CDR1 MNHEY, CDR2 SVGAGI. This CDR3 region has 14 residues. CDR3 DNA sequence: TGTGCCAGCAAAATGACAGGGGGCGGCTACGAGCAGTACTTC. This sequence encodes CASKMTGGGYEQYF.

The CDR3 loop reads CASIGPQGYNSPLHF. CDR3 in DNA: TGTGCCAGCATAGGCCCGCAGGGCTATAATTCACCCCTCCACTTT. This chain links TRBV2 with TRBJ1-6, with a weak D call TRBD1 (5 bases). V was trimmed by 7 bases and J by 3 bases, leaving 13 bases between them. The germline CDR1 and CDR2 sequences are SNHLY and FYNNEI. The CDR3 extends over 15 amino acids.

The genes are TRBV27 and TRBJ2-7, with D unclear. Germline V CDR1 and CDR2: MNHEY, SMNVEV (reference sequence). V was cut by 4 bases and J by 4 bases, with 8 bases left in between. This CDR3 is built from 12 residues. The CDR3 bases are TGTGCCAGCAGTTCTCCCGGGTACGAGCAGTACTTC. Protein: CASSSPGYEQYF.

The rearrangement joins TRBV7-3 to TRBJ2-1; D unclear. This CDR3 is built from 15 residues. V lost 5 bases and J 2 bases, leaving 13 bases between the germline ends. The germline gives CDR1 SGHTA, CDR2 FQGTGA. The CDR3 DNA is TGTGCCAGCAGCCGGTCCTCTAGTACCTACAATGAGCAGTTCTTC. This encodes CASSRSSSTYNEQFF.

The chain uses TRBV7-9 and TRBJ1-2, with TRBD1 matching 7 bases. The germline CDR1 and CDR2 sequences are SEHNR and FQNEAQ (reference sequence). V shed 5 bases, J shed 4 bases, and the junction held 7 bases outside the gene matches. This CDR3 region has 14 residues. CDR3 in amino acids: CASSQGQRPYGYTF. CDR3 nucleotides: TGTGCCAGCAGCCAGGGACAGAGACCCTATGGCTACACCTTC.

The chain couples TRBV5-6 to TRBJ1-1; 7 bases are shared with TRBD1. The junction had 5 bases not matched to a gene; V was cut back by 3 bases and J by 0 bases. This CDR3 spans 15 amino acids. Germline CDR1 SGHDT, CDR2 YYEEEE. CDR3 amino acids: CASSSLDRMNTEAFF. DNA for the CDR3: TGTGCCAGCAGCTCCCTGGACAGGATGAACACTGAAGCTTTCTTT.

The chain recombines TRBV7-9 with TRBJ2-5; 9 bases are shared with TRBD1. This CDR3 spans 16 amino acids. V shed 5 bases and J 7 bases; nucleotides not matched to a gene: 14. Per the germline V gene, CDR1 is SEHNR and CDR2 is FQNEAQ (reference sequence). CDR3 nucleotide sequence: TGTGCCAGCAGCCCTCCTGACAGGGGGACTCTAGGGACCCAGTACTTC. Its translation: CASSPPDRGTLGTQYF.

This clone came up a few times. The V and J genes are TRBV7-3 and TRBJ2-7; 7 bases line up with TRBD1. CDR1 and CDR2 (germline): SGHTA, FQGTGA. The CDR3 consists of 15 residues. V shed 7 bases and J 7 bases; nucleotides not matched to a gene: 16. CDR3 DNA: TGTGCCAGCACCCTCAGGTCGGGGACAGCGAGGGAGCAGTACTTC. Its protein is CASTLRSGTAREQYF.

This rearrangement joins TRBV6-5 to TRBJ1-2; the D is unclear. The germline V gene encodes CDR1 MNHEY and CDR2 SVGAGI. CDR3 length equals 15 residues. With 0 bases removed from V and 3 bases from J, the gap between germline ends came to 11 bases. The CDR3 loop reads CASSYSTSAHYGYTF. The DNA of the CDR3 is TGTGCCAGCAGTTACTCGACGTCAGCGCACTATGGCTACACCTTC.

This sequence joins TRBV11-3 and TRBJ1-1; a weak D match, TRBD1 (5 bases). CDR1 and CDR2 from the germline V gene are SGHNT and YENEEA. The length of the CDR3 is 13 residues. Deletions cut 2 bases from V and 8 bases from J, with 12 bases between. The CDR3 DNA is TGTGCCAGCAGCTTACGGCGGGGCGGGGAAGCTTTCTTT. It translates to CASSLRRGGEAFF.

The chain recombines TRBV2 with TRBJ2-7; 7 bases are a match to TRBD1. Germline CDR1 reads SNHLY; CDR2 reads FYNNEI. The CDR3 has 14 amino acids. V shed 7 bases and J 6 bases; nucleotides not matched to a gene: 12. The CDR3 DNA follows: TGTGCCAGCACCCGCCGGGACAGACCTATCGAGCAGTACTTC. Translated: CASTRRDRPIEQYF.

The rearrangement joins TRBV5-6 to TRBJ2-5, with a possible D match to TRBD2 (7 bases). This CDR3 has 12 amino acids. V was cut by 9 bases and J by 4 bases, with 13 bases left in between. The germline gives CDR1 SGHDT, CDR2 YYEEEE. CDR3 loop: CAKEGGSETQYF. CDR3 DNA sequence: TGTGCCAAGGAGGGGGGGTCAGAGACCCAGTACTTC.

The chain carries TRBV2 and TRBJ2-5; D might be TRBD1 (6 bases). Between the trimmed V and J ends, which lost 6 bases and 2 bases, there was a span of 16 bases. The CDR3 contains 15 residues. The germline V gene has CDR1 SNHLY and CDR2 FYNNEI. The CDR3, as DNA: TGTGCCAGCAGGCGGATTCGGACAGTTCAAGAGACCCAGTACTTC. Protein product: CASRRIRTVQETQYF.